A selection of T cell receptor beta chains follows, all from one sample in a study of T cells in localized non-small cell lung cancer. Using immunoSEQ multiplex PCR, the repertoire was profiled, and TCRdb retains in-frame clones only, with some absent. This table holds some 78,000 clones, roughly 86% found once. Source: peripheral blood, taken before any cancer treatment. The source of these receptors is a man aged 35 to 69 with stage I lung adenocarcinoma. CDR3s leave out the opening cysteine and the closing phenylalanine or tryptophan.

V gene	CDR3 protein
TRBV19	ASSERTGGPQH
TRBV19	ASSIKSGHSNQPQH
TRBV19	ASSIASPVSGANVLT
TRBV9	ASSVDSGGADTQY
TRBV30	AWSMGGRANEKLF
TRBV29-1	SVPTGNYGYT
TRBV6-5	ASSPGSTEAF
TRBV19	ASSTNRDYNEQF
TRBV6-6	ASSYTRQGDQPQH
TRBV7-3	ASSPSPTGAGGYT
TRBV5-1	ASSVLGTGDGYT
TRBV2	ASSTEMLGANVLT
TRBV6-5	ATTGTVTDTQY
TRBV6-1	ASKLIRFNTDTQY
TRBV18	ASSPRGKNTEAF
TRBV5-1	ASSGGQLSSGANVLT
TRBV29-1	SVPGTRGYNEQF
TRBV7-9	ASSSGGGRLTDTQY
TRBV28	ASSFGLGANQPQH
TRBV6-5	ASSYERGNNNEQF
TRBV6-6	ASSYSGRVLDTQY
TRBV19	ASSSGEIYYEQY
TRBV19	ASSISQQETQY
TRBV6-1	ASSALAGGSNTGELF
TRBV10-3	AISEDPGHEQY
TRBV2	ASRDRGTGGHTNEKLF
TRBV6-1	ASTSGGPTDTQY
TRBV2	ASSKGVGRADTQY
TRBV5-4	ASSPKTGWDTEAF
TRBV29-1	SVLLTGVEAF
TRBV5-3	ARSPLGQQDTQY
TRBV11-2	ASSVGSLNTEAF
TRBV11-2	ASSLEGSDTGELF
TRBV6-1	ASSEYLGTRELF
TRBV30	AWSVSGSSEQF
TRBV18	ASSPRGTGGGNSPLH
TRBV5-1	ASSLSTSAYEQY
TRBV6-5	ASSSPGRGVTDTQY
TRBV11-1	ASSLGRQGNMETQY
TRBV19	ASSIAQRKNYNEQF
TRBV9	ASSAGGGNIQY
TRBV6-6	ASTGPPGSYNSPLH
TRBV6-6	ASSYTSGGEGTQY
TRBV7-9	ASSPETKQY
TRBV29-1	SVDYSRTGELF
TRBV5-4	ASSEGTSGRTDTQY
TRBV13	ASSARQGKHYGYT
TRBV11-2	ASSLTSGEQY
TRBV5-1	ASSLTAGSYEQY
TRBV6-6	ASRINRDTNYGYT
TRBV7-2	ASSFPGTSGYEQY